The 17 T cell receptor beta chains in this list originate from one sample, sequenced in a study of identical twins. Via MiXCR, TCRdb re-called the 5' RACE reads, giving one row per CDR3 protein. The profile shows approximately 890,000 distinct CDR3 sequences, about 12% of them singletons. The same sample was also used in a study of yellow fever vaccine responses in identical twins.

The source material was PBMCs. These receptors originate from a woman younger than 35 in good health.

At least ten counts were recorded for this clonotype. V and J are TRBV25-1 and TRBJ2-7; D is undetermined. Germline lookup yields CDR1 MGHDK and CDR2 SYGVNS. This CDR3 has 16 residues. Trimming shortened V by 2 bases and J by 6 bases, and 20 bases separated the two germline ends. CDR3 in amino acids: CASSEVFSLPNREQYF. The CDR3 DNA sequence: TGTGCCAGCAGTGAAGTTTTTAGCTTACCTAACCGCGAGCAGTACTTC.

The chain links TRBV24-1 to TRBJ2-3; the match to TRBD1 covers 10 bases. The CDR3 has 16 residues. Trimming removed 4 bases from V and 3 bases from J; junction bases left unmatched: 6. Germline values: CDR1 KGHDR, CDR2 SFDVKD. CDR3 loop: CATSETGTGETDTQYF. The CDR3 DNA sequence: TGTGCCACCAGTGAAACCGGGACAGGGGAGACAGATACGCAGTATTTT.

This clonotype came up a few times. This CDR3 reads CASSQDPSGEGETQYF. The CDR3 DNA sequence: TGTGCCAGCAGCCAAGATCCTAGCGGGGAAGGGGAGACCCAGTACTTC. This chain connects TRBV4-2 to TRBJ2-5; 9 bases line up with TRBD2. After removal of 0 bases from V and 5 bases from J, the junction contained 7 bases not matched to a gene. Germline V gene sequence: CDR1 LGHNA, CDR2 YNFKEQ. This CDR3 spans 16 amino acids.

This clonotype occurred a few times. The chain uses TRBV9 and TRBJ2-1, with 8 nucleotides matching TRBD2. Germline V gene data show CDR1 as SGDLS and CDR2 as YYNGEE. This CDR3 comprises 16 residues. V trimming: 0 bases; J trimming: 3 bases; junction bases outside the gene matches: 5. The CDR3 sequence: CASSVAGTRIYNEQFF. The CDR3 DNA follows: TGTGCCAGCAGCGTAGCCGGGACTAGGATCTACAATGAGCAGTTCTTC.

V and J are TRBV7-3 and TRBJ2-3; 8 nucleotides agree with TRBD1. CDR1 and CDR2 (germline): SGHTA, FQGTGA. The ends lost 6 bases at V and 2 bases at J; junction bases unmatched: 7. CDR3 size: 15 residues. CDR3 region: CASSWTGSFTDTQYF. CDR3 coding DNA: TGTGCCAGCAGTTGGACAGGGAGTTTCACAGATACGCAGTATTTT.

The sample holds a few counts of this clonotype. The rearrangement joins TRBV7-8 to TRBJ1-1; D gene ambiguous. In germline, CDR1 is SGHVS, CDR2 FQNEAQ. The CDR3 is 16 residues long. The V end was cut by 3 bases, the J end by 1 base, with 15 bases between. The DNA of the CDR3 is TGTGCCAGCAGCTTGGCAGTTGTACAGACGAACACTGAAGCTTTCTTT. It translates to CASSLAVVQTNTEAFF.

This clonotype turned up a few times. The chain carries TRBV4-1 and TRBJ2-1; 8 nucleotides agree with TRBD2. The CDR3 covers 14 residues. V lost 0 bases and J lost 9; bases outside the gene matches: 4. The germline gives CDR1 MGHRA, CDR2 YSYEKL. The CDR3 DNA reads as TGCGCCAGCAGCCAAGATGGGACTAGGGGTGAGCAGTTCTTC. Translated, it gives CASSQDGTRGEQFF.

V and J are TRBV3-1 and TRBJ2-6; 9 nucleotides match TRBD1. The V and J ends lost 3 bases and 2 bases, in that order; junction bases with no gene match: 5. Germline V gives CDR1 LGHDT, CDR2 YNNKEL (reference sequence). The CDR3 runs to 17 residues. The CDR3 loop is CASSHTTGGAGANVLTF. CDR3 DNA sequence: TGTGCCAGCAGCCATACCACAGGGGGCGCTGGGGCCAACGTCCTGACTTTC.

In its sample, this clonotype was seen a few times. The J gene is TRBJ2-1, the V gene TRBV6-2 or TRBV6-3, with D tentatively TRBD1 (5 bases). The V gene lost 8 bases and the J gene lost 0 bases, with 11 bases spanning the gap. The germline gives CDR1 MNHEY, CDR2 SVGEGT. This CDR3 region has 14 residues. The CDR3: CASAPTVSYNEQFF. The CDR3 coding sequence is TGTGCCAGCGCACCGACAGTCTCCTACAATGAGCAGTTCTTC.

This clonotype appeared a few times. The V and J genes are TRBV5-1 and TRBJ1-4, with a tentative D call TRBD1 (5 bases). V gave up 0 bases and J gave up 4 bases, with 13 bases separating them. This CDR3 comprises 16 residues. Germline V CDR1 and CDR2: SGHRS, YFSETQ. Here the CDR3 DNA reads TGCGCCAGCAGCTTGGCCGTAGGGGCAGATAATGAAAAACTGTTTTTT. It specifies CASSLAVGADNEKLFF.

This clonotype was seen ten or more times. V gene TRBV4-1 combines with J gene TRBJ2-1; 11 bases map to TRBD2. After removal of 3 bases from V and 5 bases from J, the junction contained 0 bases not matched to a gene. The CDR3 has 14 residues. Germline-derived CDR1 and CDR2 are MGHRA and YSYEKL. CDR3 nucleotide sequence: TGCGCCAGCAGCCAGGGACTAGCGGACAATGAGCAGTTCTTC. Translation gives CASSQGLADNEQFF.

The chain uses TRBV25-1 and TRBJ1-2; the match to TRBD1 covers 11 bases. CDR1 and CDR2 (germline): MGHDK, SYGVNS. The CDR3 length is 16 residues. The junction had 12 bases not matched to a gene; V was cut back by 5 bases and J by 7 bases. The CDR3 spells CASSLGAGTGGGGYTF. The CDR3 DNA reads TGTGCCAGCAGTCTGGGAGCCGGGACAGGGGGGGGTGGCTACACCTTC.

The sample holds a few counts of this clonotype. This chain joins TRBV27 and TRBJ2-6; D remains ambiguous. This CDR3 spans 14 amino acids. Germline CDR1 is MNHEY and CDR2 is SMNVEV (reference sequence). Trimming took off 9 bases at V and 4 bases at J, with 13 bases between the two ends. The CDR3 protein is CASNEFQGANVLTF. For the CDR3, the DNA is TGTGCCAGTAACGAGTTTCAGGGGGCCAACGTCCTGACTTTC.

This clonotype was observed a few times. This sequence joins TRBV18 and TRBJ2-1; no clear D gene. Germline values: CDR1 KGHSH, CDR2 LQKENI. The CDR3 sequence is 17 residues long. Trimming cost V 5 bases and J 4 bases, with 21 bases left between them. CDR3 bases: TGTGCCAGCTCATCAGAGCGAGACTCGGGTCCATACAATGAGCAGTTCTTC. Encoded protein: CASSSERDSGPYNEQFF.

This clonotype occurred a few times. V is TRBV5-1 and J is TRBJ2-1; weak D call: TRBD1 (6 bases). CDR1 is SGHRS and CDR2 is YFSETQ in the germline V gene. This CDR3 is built from 15 residues. Trimming pared 0 bases from V and 9 bases from J, leaving 16 bases between. The CDR3 sequence is CASSLGRQQGPEQFF. The CDR3 nucleotides read TGCGCCAGCAGCTTGGGCAGACAACAGGGTCCTGAGCAGTTCTTC.

This clonotype appeared a few times. V gene TRBV20-1 combines with J gene TRBJ2-2; 11 bases are a match to TRBD2. J was trimmed by 6 bases and V by 3 bases; bases with no gene match: 3. The CDR3 contains 14 residues. In germline, CDR1 is DFQATT, CDR2 SNEGSKA (reference sequence). The CDR3 region has the DNA TGCAGTGCTAGGACTAGCGGGATGCCCGGGGAGCTGTTTTTT. Amino acid sequence: CSARTSGMPGELFF.

The rearrangement links TRBV15 to TRBJ2-5; D uncertain. V was trimmed by 6 bases and J by 7 bases, leaving 15 bases between them. The germline V gene has CDR1 LNHNV and CDR2 YYDKDF (reference sequence). This CDR3 region has 13 residues. CDR3 DNA sequence: TGTGCCACCAGTTTGAGCAGCATCGGGACCCAGTACTTC. It is translated as CATSLSSIGTQYF. The full variable domain, its missing parts supplied by reference TRBV15 and TRBJ2-5, is DAMVIQNPRYQVTQFGKPVTLSCSQTLNHNVMYWYQQKSSQAPKLLFHYYDKDFNNEADTPDNFQSRRPNTSFCFLDIRSPGLGDTAMYLCATSLSSIGTQYFGPGTRLLVL.